This TCR beta chain was documented in a study of blood T cell repertoires in COVID-19. Study as a whole: In each case, the material was cDNA or gDNA derived from T cells, B-cell-depleted T cells, or PBMCs.

Assay: immunoSEQ multiplex PCR; the TCRdb copy retains only in-frame clones and omits some. Counted here are fewer than 80,000 clones, 88% occurring once; the ten biggest clones make up roughly a fifth. This CDR3 has 23 amino acids. The chain joins TRBV21-1 to TRBJ2-3; the table's TRBD1 call for D was not verified on the DNA. TRBV21-1 is tagged as a pseudogene. The sequencing sample was made of peripheral blood. The TCR sequence derives from a human donor in a cohort sampled during active COVID-19. The CDR3 protein is CASSKSSILYTTNRGWVTDTQYF. DNA of the CDR3: TGTGCCAGCAGCAAAAGCTCTATACTATATACTACAAATAGGGGTTGGGTCACAGATACGCAGTATTTT.